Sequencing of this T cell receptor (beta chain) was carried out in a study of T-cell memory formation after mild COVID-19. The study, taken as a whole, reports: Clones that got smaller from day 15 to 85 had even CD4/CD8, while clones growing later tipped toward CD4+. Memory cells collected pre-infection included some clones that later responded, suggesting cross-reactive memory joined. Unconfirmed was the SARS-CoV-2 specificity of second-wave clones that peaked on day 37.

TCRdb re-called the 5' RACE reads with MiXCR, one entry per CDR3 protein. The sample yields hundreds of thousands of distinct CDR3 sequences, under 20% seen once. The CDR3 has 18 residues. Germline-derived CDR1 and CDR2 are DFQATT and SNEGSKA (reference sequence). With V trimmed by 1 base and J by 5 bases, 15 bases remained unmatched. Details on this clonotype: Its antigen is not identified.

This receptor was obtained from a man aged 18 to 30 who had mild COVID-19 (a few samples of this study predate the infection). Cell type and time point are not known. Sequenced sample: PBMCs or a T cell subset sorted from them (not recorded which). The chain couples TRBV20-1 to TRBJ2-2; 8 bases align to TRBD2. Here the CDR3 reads CSARAPSARLAGTGELFF. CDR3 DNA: TGCAGTGCTAGAGCTCCGAGCGCGAGGCTAGCGGGTACCGGGGAGCTGTTTTTT.